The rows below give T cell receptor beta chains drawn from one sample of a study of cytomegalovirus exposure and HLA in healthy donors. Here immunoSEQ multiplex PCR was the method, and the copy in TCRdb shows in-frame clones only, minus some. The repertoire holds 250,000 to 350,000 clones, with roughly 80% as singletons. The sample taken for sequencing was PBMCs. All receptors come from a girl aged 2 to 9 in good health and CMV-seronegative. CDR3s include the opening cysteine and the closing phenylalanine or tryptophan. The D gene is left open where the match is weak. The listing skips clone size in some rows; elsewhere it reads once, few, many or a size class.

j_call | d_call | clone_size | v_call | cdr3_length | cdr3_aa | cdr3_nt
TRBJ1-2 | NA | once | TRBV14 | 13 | CASSQNRFLGYTF | TGTGCCAGCAGCCAAAACAGGTTTCTGGGCTACACCTTC
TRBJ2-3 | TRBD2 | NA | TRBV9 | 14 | CASGTSGREDTQYF | TGTGCCAGCGGGACTAGCGGGAGGGAGGATACGCAGTATTTT
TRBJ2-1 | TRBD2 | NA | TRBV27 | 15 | CASSPGGSGRDEQFF | TGTGCCAGCAGTCCCGGTGGTAGCGGGAGGGATGAGCAGTTCTTC
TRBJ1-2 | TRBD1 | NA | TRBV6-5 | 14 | CASSVLDRGYGYTF | TGTGCCAGCAGCGTGCTAGACAGGGGTTATGGCTACACCTTC
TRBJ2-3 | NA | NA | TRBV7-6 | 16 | CASSPRDGSGADTQYF | TGTGCCAGCAGCCCCCGCGACGGGAGTGGGGCAGATACGCAGTATTTT
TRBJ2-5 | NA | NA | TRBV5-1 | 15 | CASSLEYSDQETQYF | TGCGCCAGCAGCTTGGAATACTCCGACCAAGAGACCCAGTACTTC
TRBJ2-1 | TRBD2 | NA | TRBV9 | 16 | CASSLAGVAGFNEQFF | TGTGCCAGCAGCCTCGCCGGAGTAGCGGGATTTAATGAGCAGTTCTTC
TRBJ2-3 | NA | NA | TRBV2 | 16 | CASSGTEPLTTDTQYF | TGTGCCAGCAGTGGGACAGAACCCCTTACCACAGATACGCAGTATTTT
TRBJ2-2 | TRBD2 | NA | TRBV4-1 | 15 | CASSPTSGNTGELFF | TGCGCCAGCAGCCCGACTAGCGGGAACACCGGGGAGCTGTTTTTT
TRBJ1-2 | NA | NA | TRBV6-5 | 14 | CASTPDSLNYGYTF | TGTGCCAGCACCCCCGACAGTCTAAACTATGGCTACACCTTC
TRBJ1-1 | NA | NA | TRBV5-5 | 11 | CASRSDTEAFF | TGTGCCAGTCGGTCCGACACTGAAGCTTTCTTT
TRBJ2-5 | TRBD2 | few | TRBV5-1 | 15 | CASSPGTSGGETQYF | TGCGCCAGCAGCCCGGGGACTAGCGGGGGAGAGACCCAGTACTTC
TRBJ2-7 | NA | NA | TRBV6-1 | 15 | CAGSGQTSSLYEQYF | TGTGCCGGCAGTGGACAAACTAGTAGTCTCTACGAGCAGTACTTC
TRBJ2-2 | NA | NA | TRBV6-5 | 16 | CASSYSMPGAAGELFF | TGTGCCAGCAGTTACTCGATGCCAGGGGCGGCCGGGGAGCTGTTTTTT
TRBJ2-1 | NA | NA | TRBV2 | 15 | CASRYTGGGYNEQFF | TGTGCCAGCAGATATACAGGGGGGGGCTACAATGAGCAGTTCTTC
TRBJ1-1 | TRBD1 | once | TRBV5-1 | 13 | CASSLNDRGEAFF | TGCGCCAGCAGCTTAAACGACAGGGGGGAAGCTTTCTTT
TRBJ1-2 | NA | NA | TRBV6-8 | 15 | CASGFSMARGYGYTF | TGTGCCAGCGGTTTTTCGATGGCCCGGGGCTATGGCTACACCTTC
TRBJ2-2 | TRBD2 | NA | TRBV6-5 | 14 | CASSYGGEVGELFF | TGTGCCAGCAGTTACGGGGGGGAGGTCGGGGAGCTGTTTTTT
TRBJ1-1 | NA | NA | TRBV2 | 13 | CASNGGTDTEAFF | TGTGCCAGCAACGGGGGGACGGACACTGAAGCTTTCTTT
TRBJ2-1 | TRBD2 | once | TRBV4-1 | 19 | CASSQGSPGGRGVYNEQFF | TGCGCCAGCAGCCAAGGCTCCCCTGGGGGTCGGGGGGTGTACAATGAGCAGTTCTTC
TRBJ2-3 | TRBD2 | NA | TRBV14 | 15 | CASSQLAGSTDTQYF | TGTGCCAGCAGCCAACTAGCGGGGAGCACAGATACGCAGTATTTT
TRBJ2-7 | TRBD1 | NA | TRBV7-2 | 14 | CASSPLGRGREQYF | TGTGCCAGCAGCCCCTTGGGAAGGGGGCGCGAGCAGTACTTC
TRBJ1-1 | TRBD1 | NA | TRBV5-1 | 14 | CASSFWDRNTEAFF | TGCGCCAGCAGCTTTTGGGACAGGAACACTGAAGCTTTCTTT
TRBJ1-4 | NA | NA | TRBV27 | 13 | CASSTGRREKLFF | TGTGCCAGCAGTACAGGGCGGCGTGAAAAACTGTTTTTT
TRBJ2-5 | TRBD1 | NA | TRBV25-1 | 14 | CASRGDRGRETQYF | TGTGCCAGCAGGGGGGACAGGGGGCGGGAGACCCAGTACTTC
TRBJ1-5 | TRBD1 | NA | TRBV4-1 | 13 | CASSPQGGQPQHF | TGCGCCAGCAGCCCGCAGGGGGGCCAGCCCCAGCATTTT
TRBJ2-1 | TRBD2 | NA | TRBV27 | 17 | CASSSLVSGGSYNEQFF | TGTGCCAGCAGTTCCCTCGTTAGCGGGGGGTCCTACAATGAGCAGTTCTTC
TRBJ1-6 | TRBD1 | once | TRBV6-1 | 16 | CASSESPDRVRSPLHF | TGTGCCAGCAGTGAATCTCCTGACAGGGTTCGTTCACCCCTCCACTTT
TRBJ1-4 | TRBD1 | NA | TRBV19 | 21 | CASSTKSPIPTGFATNEKLFF | TGTGCCAGTAGTACCAAGTCGCCCATCCCGACAGGGTTCGCAACTAATGAAAAACTGTTTTTT
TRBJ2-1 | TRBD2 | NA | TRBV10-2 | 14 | CASRLAGPSNEQFF | TGCGCCAGCCGACTAGCGGGGCCCTCCAATGAGCAGTTCTTC
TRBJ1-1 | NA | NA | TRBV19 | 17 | CASSGTPAGVFGTEAFF | TGTGCCAGTAGTGGAACGCCGGCGGGGGTGTTTGGCACTGAAGCTTTCTTT
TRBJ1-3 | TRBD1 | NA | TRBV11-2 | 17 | CASSARDRGLSGNTIYF | TGTGCCAGCAGCGCCCGGGACAGGGGGCTCTCTGGAAACACCATATATTTT
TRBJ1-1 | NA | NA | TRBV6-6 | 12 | CASSYHRDEAFF | TGTGCCAGCAGTTACCACCGCGATGAAGCTTTCTTT
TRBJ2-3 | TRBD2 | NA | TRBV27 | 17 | CASSLSVTSGGPMGQYF | TGTGCCAGCAGTTTATCGGTGACTAGCGGGGGGCCCATGGGGCAGTATTTT
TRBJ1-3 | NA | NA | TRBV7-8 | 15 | CASSLRVFSGNTIYF | TGTGCCAGCAGCTTGAGGGTGTTCTCTGGAAACACCATATATTTT
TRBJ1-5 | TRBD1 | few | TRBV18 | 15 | CASSSGQGSSQPQHF | TGTGCCAGCTCATCAGGACAGGGGTCAAGTCAGCCCCAGCATTTT
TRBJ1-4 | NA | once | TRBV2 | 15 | CASSAYRAGGEKLFF | TGTGCCAGCAGTGCTTACAGGGCGGGTGGTGAAAAACTGTTTTTT
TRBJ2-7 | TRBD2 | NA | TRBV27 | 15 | CASSLGGLAGREQYF | TGTGCCAGCAGCTTGGGCGGACTAGCGGGGAGGGAGCAGTACTTC
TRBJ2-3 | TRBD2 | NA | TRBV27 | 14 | CATSLAGGGDTQYF | TGTGCCACCTCCCTGGCGGGGGGCGGAGATACGCAGTATTTT
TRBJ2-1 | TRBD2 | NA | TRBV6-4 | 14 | CASRGLAGGGEQFF | TGTGCCAGCAGAGGACTAGCGGGAGGAGGGGAGCAGTTCTTC
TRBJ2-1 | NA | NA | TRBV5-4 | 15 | CASSLDPRGYNEQFF | TGTGCCAGCAGCTTGGACCCTCGAGGGTACAATGAGCAGTTCTTC
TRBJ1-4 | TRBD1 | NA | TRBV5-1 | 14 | CASSLGTGDEKLFF | TGCGCCAGCAGCTTAGGGACAGGGGATGAAAAACTGTTTTTT
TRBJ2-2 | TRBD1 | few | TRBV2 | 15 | CATIRQGSPPGELFF | TGTGCCACAATTAGACAGGGGAGTCCACCCGGGGAGCTGTTTTTT
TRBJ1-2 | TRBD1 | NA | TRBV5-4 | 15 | CASSFRTGLYYGYTF | TGTGCCAGCAGCTTCCGGACAGGGTTATACTATGGCTACACCTTC